This note documents a single T cell receptor beta chain sequence. This sample was taken from a study of blood T cell repertoires in COVID-19. Across the whole study: T cells, B-cell-depleted T cells, or PBMCs provided the cDNA or gDNA that served as material.

In the authors' methods: Amplification from reference gene primers served as the basis for estimated nucleated cell counts. Some clones are missing from TCRdb's copy, which holds only in-frame ones; the method was immunoSEQ multiplex PCR. That table gives V, J and clone size, and the DNA gave D and trimming. The sample has roughly 230,000 clones, roughly four fifths seen once. Participant ages covered about 18 to 95 years across approximately 25 US areas. Participant-given clinical history determined each cohort assignment. In germline, CDR1 is LNHDA, CDR2 SQIVND (reference sequence). This CDR3 has 16 amino acids. Deletions cut 3 bases from V and 10 bases from J, with 19 bases between.

The chain has TRBV19 and TRBJ1-6, with D unresolved. Sequenced material: PBMCs or T cells enriched from blood (not recorded which). The receptor was derived from a man aged 50-60 years who had recovered from COVID-19. The CDR3 region is CASSMKLAGSQSPLHF. CDR3 nucleotides: TGTGCCAGTAGTATGAAGCTGGCAGGATCCCAATCACCCCTCCACTTT.